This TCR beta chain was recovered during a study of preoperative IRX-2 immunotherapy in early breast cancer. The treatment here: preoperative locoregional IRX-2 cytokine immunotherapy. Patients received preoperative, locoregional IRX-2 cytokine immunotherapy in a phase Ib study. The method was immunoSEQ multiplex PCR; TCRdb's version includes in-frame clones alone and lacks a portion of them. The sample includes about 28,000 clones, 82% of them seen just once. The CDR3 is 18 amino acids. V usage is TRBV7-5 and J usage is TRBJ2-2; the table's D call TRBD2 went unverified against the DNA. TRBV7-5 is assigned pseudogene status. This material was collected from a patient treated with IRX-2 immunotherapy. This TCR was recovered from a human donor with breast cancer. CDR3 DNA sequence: TGTGCCAGCAGCTCCGGCGCAATCGGCTCGACGGGGGCCGGGGAGCTGTTTTTT. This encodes CASSSGAIGSTGAGELFF.